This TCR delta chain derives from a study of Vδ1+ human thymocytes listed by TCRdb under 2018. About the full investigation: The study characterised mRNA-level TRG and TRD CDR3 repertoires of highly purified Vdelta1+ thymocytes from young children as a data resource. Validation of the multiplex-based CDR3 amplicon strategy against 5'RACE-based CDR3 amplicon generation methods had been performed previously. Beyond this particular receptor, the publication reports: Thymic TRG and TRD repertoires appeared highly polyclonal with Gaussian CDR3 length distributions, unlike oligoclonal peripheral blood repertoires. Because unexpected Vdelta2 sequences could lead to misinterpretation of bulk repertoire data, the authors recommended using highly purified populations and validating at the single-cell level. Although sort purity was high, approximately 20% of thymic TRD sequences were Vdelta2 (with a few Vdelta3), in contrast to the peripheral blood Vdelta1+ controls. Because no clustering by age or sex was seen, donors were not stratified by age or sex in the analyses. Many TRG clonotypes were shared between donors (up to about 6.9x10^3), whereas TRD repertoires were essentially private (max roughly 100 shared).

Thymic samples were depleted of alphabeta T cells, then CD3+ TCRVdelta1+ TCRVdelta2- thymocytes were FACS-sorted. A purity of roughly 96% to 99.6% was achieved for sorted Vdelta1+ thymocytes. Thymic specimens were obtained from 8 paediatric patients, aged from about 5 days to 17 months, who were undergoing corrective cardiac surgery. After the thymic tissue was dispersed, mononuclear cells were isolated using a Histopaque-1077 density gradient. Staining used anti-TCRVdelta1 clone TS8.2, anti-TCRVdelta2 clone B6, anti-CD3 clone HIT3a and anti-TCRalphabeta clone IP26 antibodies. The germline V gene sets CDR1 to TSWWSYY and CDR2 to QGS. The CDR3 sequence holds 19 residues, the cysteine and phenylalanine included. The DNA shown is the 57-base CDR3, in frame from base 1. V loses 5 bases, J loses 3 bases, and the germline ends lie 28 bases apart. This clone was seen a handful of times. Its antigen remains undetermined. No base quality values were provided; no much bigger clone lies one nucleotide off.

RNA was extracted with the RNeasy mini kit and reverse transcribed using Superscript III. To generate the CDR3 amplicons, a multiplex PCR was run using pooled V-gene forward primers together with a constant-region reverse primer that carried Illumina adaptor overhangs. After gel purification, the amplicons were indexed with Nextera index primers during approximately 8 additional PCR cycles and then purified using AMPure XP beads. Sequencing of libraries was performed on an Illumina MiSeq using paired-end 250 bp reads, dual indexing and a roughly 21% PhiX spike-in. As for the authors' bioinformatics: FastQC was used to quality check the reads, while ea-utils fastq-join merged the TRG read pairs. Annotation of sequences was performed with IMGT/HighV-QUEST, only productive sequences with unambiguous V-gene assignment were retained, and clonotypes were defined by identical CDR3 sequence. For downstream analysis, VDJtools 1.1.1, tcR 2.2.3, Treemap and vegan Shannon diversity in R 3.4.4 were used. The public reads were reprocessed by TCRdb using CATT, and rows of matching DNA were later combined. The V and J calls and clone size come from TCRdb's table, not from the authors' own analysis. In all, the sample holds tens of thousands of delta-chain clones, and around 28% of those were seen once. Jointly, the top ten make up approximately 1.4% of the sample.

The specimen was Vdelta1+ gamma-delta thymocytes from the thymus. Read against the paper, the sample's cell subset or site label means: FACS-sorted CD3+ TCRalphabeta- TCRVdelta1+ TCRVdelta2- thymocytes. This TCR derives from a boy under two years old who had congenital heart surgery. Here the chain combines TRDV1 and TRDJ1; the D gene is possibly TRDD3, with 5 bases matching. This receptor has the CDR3 CALGRPSPLRGRAPDKLIF. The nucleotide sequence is TGTGCTCTTGGGAGGCCCTCACCATTAAGGGGACGTGCCCCCGATAAACTCATCTTT.